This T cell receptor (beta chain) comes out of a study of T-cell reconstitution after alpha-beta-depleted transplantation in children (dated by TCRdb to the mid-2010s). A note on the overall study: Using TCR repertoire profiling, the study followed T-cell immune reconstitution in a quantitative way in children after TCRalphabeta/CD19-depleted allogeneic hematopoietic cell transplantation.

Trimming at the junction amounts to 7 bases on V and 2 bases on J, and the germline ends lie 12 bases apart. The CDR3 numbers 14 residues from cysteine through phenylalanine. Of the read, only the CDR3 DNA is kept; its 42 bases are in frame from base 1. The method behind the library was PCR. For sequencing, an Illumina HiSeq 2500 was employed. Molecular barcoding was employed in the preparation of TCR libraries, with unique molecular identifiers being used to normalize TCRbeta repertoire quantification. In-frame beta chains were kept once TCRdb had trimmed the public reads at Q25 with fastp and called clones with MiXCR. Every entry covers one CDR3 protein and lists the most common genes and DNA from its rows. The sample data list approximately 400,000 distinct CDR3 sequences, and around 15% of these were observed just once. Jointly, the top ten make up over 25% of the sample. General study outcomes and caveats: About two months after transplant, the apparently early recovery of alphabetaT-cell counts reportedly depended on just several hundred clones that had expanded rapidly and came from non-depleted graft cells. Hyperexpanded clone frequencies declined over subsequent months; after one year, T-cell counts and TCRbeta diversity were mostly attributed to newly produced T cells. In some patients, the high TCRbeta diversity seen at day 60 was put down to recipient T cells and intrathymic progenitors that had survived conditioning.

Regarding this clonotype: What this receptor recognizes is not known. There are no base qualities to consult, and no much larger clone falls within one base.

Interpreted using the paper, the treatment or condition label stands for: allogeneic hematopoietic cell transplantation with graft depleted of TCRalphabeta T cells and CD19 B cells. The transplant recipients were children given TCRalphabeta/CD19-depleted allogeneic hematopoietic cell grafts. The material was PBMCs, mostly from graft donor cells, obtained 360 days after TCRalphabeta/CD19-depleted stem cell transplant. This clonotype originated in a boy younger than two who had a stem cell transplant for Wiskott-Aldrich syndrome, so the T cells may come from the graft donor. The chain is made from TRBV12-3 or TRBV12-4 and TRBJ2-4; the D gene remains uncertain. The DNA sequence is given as TGTGCCAGCACTCTTAGGCCCTCCAAAAACATTCAGTACTTC. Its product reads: CASTLRPSKNIQYF.